This T cell receptor beta chain comes out of a study of blood T cell repertoires in COVID-19. About the study: Acute and convalescent COVID-19 samples came from the United States, Italy and Spain.

As processed by the authors: Scientists estimated how many nucleated cells there were by amplifying reference gene primers. The protocol was immunoSEQ multiplex PCR, while the TCRdb copy is restricted to in-frame clones and leaves out a portion. The V and J calls and clone size come from that table; D and trimming were worked out from the DNA. Of 110,000 to 150,000 clones listed, 86% are singletons. There are 14 residues in the CDR3. CDR1 is MNHEY and CDR2 is SMNVEV in the germline V gene (reference sequence). The V end was cut by 5 bases, the J end by 1 base, with 10 bases between. Participants were placed into cohorts based on the clinical history they reported. Recovered status in Cohort 3 required two negative PCRs, clearance, or symptom resolution.

The chain couples TRBV27 to TRBJ2-3; D gene unclear. The TCR comes from a man over 45 who had recovered from COVID-19. The sample comprised PBMCs or T cells enriched from blood (not recorded which). CDR3 sequence (DNA): TGTGCCAGCAGTATAATAGGAGGCACAGATACGCAGTATTTT. This gives the protein CASSIIGGTDTQYF.